The clone carrying this TCR beta chain was picked up a small number of times. Its target is unknown. These data belong to a study of CD8 T cells in ankylosing spondylitis. Whole-study findings and limits: The study looked at matched synovial fluid samples from ankylosing spondylitis patients. Disease-linked clones were reported to be significantly enriched there. There was a TCR beta motif, made of several highly homologous variants, that appeared characteristic of ankylosing spondylitis blood.

TCRdb ran MiXCR on the 5' RACE reads and lists one entry per CDR3 protein. Among 150,000 to 200,000 distinct CDR3 sequences listed, approximately 10% were seen once. Sequences were obtained from blood, either unsorted or a sorted T cell fraction (not recorded which). This clonotype was obtained from a male donor with ankylosing spondylitis or in good health (not recorded which).

The CDR3 DNA follows: TGTGCCAGCAGCCCGGGGGTGGTTGCCTCCTACGAGCAGTACTTC. Amino acids: CASSPGVVASYEQYF. The chain combines TRBV7-2 with TRBJ2-7, with D possibly being TRBD2 (6 bases). Trimming took 5 bases from V and 0 from J, leaving 14 bases between them. This CDR3 is built from 15 residues. Germline CDR1 reads SGHTA; CDR2 reads FQGNSA. The whole variable domain, remainder taken from reference TRBV7-2 and TRBJ2-7, is GAGVSQSPSNKVTEKGKDVELRCDPISGHTALYWYRQSLGQGLEFLIYFQGNSAPDKSGLPSDRFSAERTGGSVSTLTIQRTQQEDSAVYLCASSPGVVASYEQYFGPGTRLTVT.